This TCR beta chain stems from a study of OX40 agonist ivuxolimab in advanced cancers. Study information: Patients' therapy was ivuxolimab, an antibody that acts as an agonist of OX40 (CD134).

The CDR3 runs to 13 residues. The germline CDR1 and CDR2 sequences are LNHDA and SQIVND (reference sequence). J gave up 4 bases and V 10 bases, and 7 bases lay outside the gene matches. Produced via immunoSEQ multiplex PCR; TCRdb's table is partial and in-frame only. The sample carries under 80,000 clones, 85% recorded once. The rearrangement uses TRBV19 and TRBJ1-5; 7 nucleotides match TRBD1. Sequencing was performed on CD4+ or CD8+ T cells sorted from blood, taken in a trial of the OX40 agonist ivuxolimab. This clonotype was obtained from an adult with an advanced solid tumor such as melanoma, head and neck, liver or kidney cancer. This CDR3 is CATEEGANQPQHF. The CDR3 nucleotides read TGTGCCACAGAGGAGGGGGCGAATCAGCCCCAGCATTTT.